A single sample is the source of the 3 T cell receptor beta chains below, sequenced in a study of siplizumab effects on memory and regulatory T cells. The protocol was immunoSEQ multiplex PCR, while the TCRdb copy is restricted to in-frame clones and leaves out a portion. Of over 85,000 clones in the sample, more than 95% were seen once. The sample was naive CD4+ T cells sorted from blood. All receptors come from a human donor in good health.

This clone showed up just a few times. This rearrangement joins TRBV19 to TRBJ1-5, with TRBD1 identical over 7 bases. The germline V gene has CDR1 LNHDA and CDR2 SQIVND (reference sequence). This CDR3 is 13 amino acids long. V trimming: 8 bases; J trimming: 2 bases; junction bases outside the gene matches: 3. DNA of the CDR3: TGTGCCAGTTGTGGACAGGGCAATCAGCCCCAGCATTTT. Residues: CASCGQGNQPQHF.

V gene TRBV5-5 combines with J gene TRBJ2-5; D could derive from TRBD1 or TRBD2 (6 bases each). V lost 1 base to trimming and J lost 4 bases, with 11 bases between them. There are 14 residues in the CDR3. The V gene's germline CDR1 is SGHKS and CDR2 YYEKEE (reference sequence). CDR3 in DNA: TGTGCCAGCAGCTTGATGGGGGGCCCAGAGACCCAGTACTTC. Protein sequence: CASSLMGGPETQYF.

The V call is TRBV6-1, the J call TRBJ1-1, with TRBD1 matching over 8 bases. This CDR3 region has 13 residues. CDR1 MNHNS and CDR2 SASEGT come from the germline V gene. With V trimmed by 5 bases and J by 7 bases, 6 bases remained unmatched. The CDR3 protein is CASSLSGQGEAFF. In nucleotides, the CDR3 is TGTGCCAGCAGTCTCTCCGGACAGGGTGAAGCTTTCTTT.